The rows below give T cell receptor beta chains drawn from one sample of a study of cytomegalovirus exposure and HLA in healthy donors. The data were produced by immunoSEQ multiplex PCR, yet TCRdb's version contains in-frame clones alone and is incomplete. In the table there are nearly 110,000 clones, 81% of which are singletons. Sequenced: PBMCs. The receptor source for this set is a man aged 30-40 years in good health and CMV-seronegative. Both conserved end residues are part of each CDR3. The order of the fields is V gene, J gene, clone size, D gene, CDR3 protein, CDR3 DNA. The D gene is left open where the match is weak. Size is stated for part of the rows, as once, few or many counts, or as a class when the clone is expanded.

>TRBV5-4|TRBJ2-1|once|NA
CASSFGGINEQFF
TGTGCCAGCAGCTTTGGAGGGATCAATGAGCAGTTCTTC
>TRBV27|TRBJ1-2|few|TRBD1
CASSSDRVSYGYTF
TGTGCCAGCAGTTCCGACAGGGTGAGCTATGGCTACACCTTC
>TRBV7-2|TRBJ1-5|NA|NA
CASSFSNQPQHF
TGTGCCAGCAGCTTCTCCAATCAGCCCCAGCATTTT
>TRBV27|TRBJ1-5|NA|TRBD1
CASSLTGINQPQHF
TGTGCCAGCAGTTTGACAGGGATCAATCAGCCCCAGCATTTT
>TRBV27|TRBJ2-7|NA|NA
CASSLIPSQGKQYF
TGTGCCAGCAGTTTAATTCCCAGTCAGGGCAAGCAGTACTTC
>TRBV7-8|TRBJ1-5|NA|NA
CASSLQTGLLSNQPQHF
TGTGCCAGCAGCTTACAGACAGGTCTGCTTAGCAATCAGCCCCAGCATTTT
>TRBV15|TRBJ2-7|NA|TRBD2
CATSSKAGAPYEQYF
TGTGCCACCAGCAGTAAAGCGGGGGCACCCTACGAGCAGTACTTC
>TRBV10-2|TRBJ1-2|NA|NA
CASSDQGYYGYTF
TGCGCCAGCAGTGATCAGGGGTACTATGGCTACACCTTC
>TRBV19|TRBJ1-5|NA|NA
CASSSDSYYSNQPQHF
TGTGCCAGTAGTTCAGACAGTTATTATAGCAATCAGCCCCAGCATTTT
>TRBV4-1|TRBJ1-1|NA|NA
CASSPHVGQWNTEAFF
TGCGCCAGCAGCCCCCACGTAGGACAGTGGAACACTGAAGCTTTCTTT
>TRBV9|TRBJ2-7|NA|TRBD1
CASSVGTGMYEQYF
TGTGCCAGCAGCGTAGGGACAGGGATGTACGAGCAGTACTTC
>TRBV5-1|TRBJ2-1|NA|NA
CASSLWERPYNEQFF
TGCGCCAGCAGCTTGTGGGAGCGGCCCTACAATGAGCAGTTCTTC
>TRBV7-9|TRBJ2-1|NA|TRBD2
CASSRGLEIHEQFF
TGTGCCAGCAGCCGGGGACTAGAAATCCATGAGCAGTTCTTC
>TRBV9|TRBJ2-7|NA|NA
CASSGGQGSYEQYF
TGTGCCAGCAGTGGAGGGCAGGGATCCTACGAGCAGTACTTC
>TRBV10-3|TRBJ2-2|NA|TRBD1
CAISAQGAGELFF
TGTGCCATCAGTGCACAGGGGGCCGGGGAGCTGTTTTTT
>TRBV7-3|TRBJ2-5|NA|TRBD1
CASSLVGGTGGKYQETQYF
TGTGCCAGCAGCCTTGTAGGGGGGACAGGCGGGAAGTACCAAGAGACCCAGTACTTC
>TRBV29-1|TRBJ1-1|NA|TRBD1
CSVGQGNTEAFF
TGCAGCGTCGGACAGGGGAACACTGAAGCTTTCTTT
>TRBV6-1|TRBJ2-7|few|TRBD1
CASSDGQGAGEQYF
TGTGCCAGCAGTGATGGACAGGGGGCAGGGGAGCAGTACTTC
>TRBV5-8|TRBJ1-5|NA|TRBD1
CASSTGGPYSNQPQHF
TGTGCCAGCAGTACAGGGGGACCCTATAGCAATCAGCCCCAGCATTTT
>TRBV5-1|TRBJ1-1|NA|NA
CASSPQGNTEAFF
TGCGCCAGCAGCCCACAGGGGAACACTGAAGCTTTCTTT
>TRBV5-8|TRBJ2-5|NA|TRBD2
CASSPRWGSGGMVETQYF
TGTGCCAGCAGCCCCCGTTGGGGGAGCGGGGGAATGGTTGAGACCCAGTACTTC
>TRBV19|TRBJ1-5|NA|NA
CASSWAVGQPQHF
TGTGCCAGTAGTTGGGCTGTAGGCCAGCCCCAGCATTTT
>TRBV30|TRBJ1-1|once|NA
CAWKQNTEAFF
TGTGCCTGGAAGCAGAACACTGAAGCTTTCTTT
>TRBV7-2|TRBJ2-7|NA|NA
CASSPTGYEQYF
TGTGCCAGCAGCCCGACAGGTTACGAGCAGTACTTC
>TRBV7-3|TRBJ2-1|NA|TRBD2
CASSFGGAGNEQFF
TGTGCCAGCAGCTTCGGGGGGGCCGGGAATGAGCAGTTCTTC
>TRBV9|TRBJ2-3|few|NA
CASSVVATDTQYF
TGTGCCAGCAGCGTAGTGGCCACAGATACGCAGTATTTT
>TRBV11-3|TRBJ1-1|NA|NA
CASGSGGGTTEAFF
TGTGCCAGCGGTTCGGGGGGTGGGACCACTGAAGCTTTCTTT
>TRBV28|TRBJ1-2|NA|TRBD1
CASSLVPDREGYTF
TGTGCCAGCAGTTTAGTACCCGACAGGGAAGGCTACACCTTC
>TRBV19|TRBJ1-5|NA|TRBD1
CASSMPGGPNQPQHF
TGTGCCAGTAGTATGCCAGGGGGCCCTAATCAGCCCCAGCATTTT
>TRBV9|TRBJ2-7|once|NA
CASSPLRGAREQYF
TGTGCCAGCAGCCCCCTTCGGGGGGCTCGCGAGCAGTACTTC
>TRBV5-6|TRBJ1-2|NA|NA
CASSLPSRDYGYTF
TGTGCCAGCAGCTTGCCCAGTCGTGACTATGGCTACACCTTC
>TRBV27|TRBJ1-2|NA|NA
CASSLSPGYGYTF
TGTGCCAGCAGTTTATCACCGGGGTATGGCTACACCTTC
>TRBV5-4|TRBJ1-6|NA|TRBD1
CASSGTGQVNSPLHF
TGTGCCAGCAGCGGGACGGGACAGGTGAATTCACCCCTCCACTTT
>TRBV2|TRBJ1-3|NA|NA
CASSDFGYNSGNTIYF
TGTGCCAGCAGTGATTTCGGGTACAACTCTGGAAACACCATATATTTT
>TRBV9|TRBJ2-3|NA|TRBD1
CASSVGTGTDTQYF
TGTGCCAGCAGCGTGGGGACAGGAACAGATACGCAGTATTTT
>TRBV28|TRBJ1-4|NA|NA
CASRLPSAGPTNEKLFF
TGTGCCAGCAGGTTACCGTCGGCGGGGCCGACGAATGAAAAACTGTTTTTT
>TRBV4-1|TRBJ1-1|NA|NA
CASSHRTRKRGSDTEAFF
TGCGCCAGCAGCCACCGGACCCGAAAGCGGGGTTCGGACACTGAAGCTTTCTTT
>TRBV4-2|TRBJ2-1|NA|NA
CASSQVGGAGYNEQFF
TGTGCCAGCAGCCAGGTGGGGGGGGCTGGCTACAATGAGCAGTTCTTC
>TRBV30|TRBJ1-1|NA|NA
CAWSDVGGMNTEAFF
TGTGCCTGGAGTGATGTGGGGGGGATGAACACTGAAGCTTTCTTT
>TRBV4-1|TRBJ2-7|once|NA
CASSQWRFASEQYF
TGCGCCAGCAGCCAATGGAGGTTCGCCTCCGAGCAGTACTTC
>TRBV10-3|TRBJ2-7|NA|NA
CAISESGGGVYEQYF
TGTGCCATCAGTGAGTCGGGGGGTGGTGTGTACGAGCAGTACTTC
>TRBV30|TRBJ1-5|NA|NA
CAWSFAGTPQHF
TGTGCCTGGAGTTTCGCCGGGACACCCCAGCATTTT
>TRBV4-1|TRBJ2-3|NA|NA
CASSLGRSTDTQYF
TGCGCCAGCAGCCTGGGCAGGAGCACAGATACGCAGTATTTT
>TRBV9|TRBJ2-5|few|NA
CATTRGRGQQETQYF
TGTGCCACCACGCGGGGGCGGGGGCAGCAGGAGACCCAGTACTTC
>TRBV10-3|TRBJ2-1|NA|NA
CAISELTGLWEQFF
TGTGCCATCAGTGAGCTTACGGGACTTTGGGAGCAGTTCTTC
>TRBV7-9|TRBJ2-1|NA|NA
CASRGAALYSYNEQFF
TGTGCCAGCAGGGGGGCGGCGCTCTACTCCTACAATGAGCAGTTCTTC
>TRBV2|TRBJ1-2|NA|TRBD1
CASSVGQASYGYTF
TGTGCCAGCTCAGTCGGACAGGCGAGCTATGGCTACACCTTC
>TRBV28|TRBJ2-5|NA|TRBD2
CASSWGLAKQTQYF
TGTGCCAGCAGCTGGGGACTAGCAAAGCAGACCCAGTACTTC
>TRBV2|TRBJ1-6|NA|NA
CASEEGGAGISPLHF
TGTGCCAGCGAAGAAGGGGGGGCAGGTATTTCACCCCTCCACTTT
>TRBV5-4|TRBJ2-3|NA|NA
CASSFPLAGISTDTQYF
TGTGCCAGCAGCTTCCCACTAGCCGGGATAAGCACAGATACGCAGTATTTT
>TRBV20-1|TRBJ1-1|NA|NA
CSARRTTEAFF
TGCAGTGCTAGAAGGACAACAGAAGCTTTCTTT
>TRBV6-1|TRBJ2-3|NA|NA
CASSVGANTDTQYF
TGTGCCAGCAGTGTGGGAGCAAACACAGATACGCAGTATTTT
>TRBV7-9|TRBJ2-5|NA|TRBD1
CASSPGTGGETQYF
TGTGCCAGCAGCCCTGGGACAGGGGGAGAGACCCAGTACTTC
>TRBV7-3|TRBJ1-3|few|TRBD1
CASSLPLDRAGNTIYF
TGTGCCAGCAGCTTACCCCTAGACAGGGCTGGAAACACCATATATTTT
>TRBV11-2|TRBJ1-4|NA|NA
CASQFGGSEKLFF
TGTGCCAGCCAATTCGGGGGGAGCGAAAAACTGTTTTTT
>TRBV5-1|TRBJ2-3|NA|TRBD2
CASRLAATDTQYF
TGCGCCAGCAGACTAGCGGCCACAGATACGCAGTATTTT
>TRBV6-1|TRBJ1-3|NA|NA
CASRETGTGNTIYF
TGTGCCAGCAGGGAAACAGGGACGGGAAACACCATATATTTT
>TRBV30|TRBJ2-5|NA|TRBD2
CAWSVERGRVETQYF
TGTGCCTGGAGTGTCGAGCGGGGTCGGGTGGAGACCCAGTACTTC